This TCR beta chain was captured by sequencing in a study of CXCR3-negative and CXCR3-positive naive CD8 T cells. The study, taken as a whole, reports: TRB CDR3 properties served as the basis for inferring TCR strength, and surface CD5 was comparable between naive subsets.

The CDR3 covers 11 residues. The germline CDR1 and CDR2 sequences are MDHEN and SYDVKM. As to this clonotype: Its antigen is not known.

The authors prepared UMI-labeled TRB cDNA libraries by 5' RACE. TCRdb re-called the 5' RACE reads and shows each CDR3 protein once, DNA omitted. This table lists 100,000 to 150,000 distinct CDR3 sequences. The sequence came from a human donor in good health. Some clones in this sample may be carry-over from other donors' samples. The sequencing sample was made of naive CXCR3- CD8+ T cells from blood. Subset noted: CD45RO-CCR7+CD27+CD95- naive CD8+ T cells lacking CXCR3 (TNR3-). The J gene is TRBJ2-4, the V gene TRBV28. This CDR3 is CAIAESNIQYF. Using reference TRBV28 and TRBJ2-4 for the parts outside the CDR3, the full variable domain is DVKVTQSSRYLVKRTGEKVFLECVQDMDHENMFWYRQDPGLGLRLIYFSYDVKMKEKGDIPEGYSVSREKKERFSLILESASTNQTSMYLCAIAESNIQYFGAGTRLSVL.